This TCR beta chain was identified during a study of cytomegalovirus exposure and HLA in healthy donors. Study conclusions and caveats: Clonal expansion, a later analysis showed, was greater in HLA-associated TCR beta chains than in equally common others. Later analysis showed most CMV-associated TCR beta chains appearing HLA-restricted. The presence/absence work took it that sequencing depth was about the same across donors. There were several of the most significant clusters that appeared linked to common viral pathogens in a later analysis.

In this sample, this clone turned up a few times. What it binds is unknown. PCR was performed using 60 Vbeta and 13 Jbeta primers. Method: immunoSEQ multiplex PCR; TCRdb's copy keeps in-frame clones and lacks some. The table shows 120,000 or so clones, with approximately 72% occurring only once. The receptor comes from a woman aged 45-60 years in good health and CMV-seropositive. Sequencing input: PBMCs.

The CDR3 sequence is CASRKGWSYNSPLHF. The CDR3 nucleotides read TGTGCCAGCAGGAAGGGGTGGTCCTATAATTCACCCCTCCACTTT. The chain couples TRBV9 to TRBJ1-6; perhaps TRBD1 as D (5 bases). The CDR3 has 15 residues. Germline CDR1 is SGDLS and CDR2 is YYNGEE. V was shortened by 5 bases and J by 1 base, with 10 bases between the two germline ends.